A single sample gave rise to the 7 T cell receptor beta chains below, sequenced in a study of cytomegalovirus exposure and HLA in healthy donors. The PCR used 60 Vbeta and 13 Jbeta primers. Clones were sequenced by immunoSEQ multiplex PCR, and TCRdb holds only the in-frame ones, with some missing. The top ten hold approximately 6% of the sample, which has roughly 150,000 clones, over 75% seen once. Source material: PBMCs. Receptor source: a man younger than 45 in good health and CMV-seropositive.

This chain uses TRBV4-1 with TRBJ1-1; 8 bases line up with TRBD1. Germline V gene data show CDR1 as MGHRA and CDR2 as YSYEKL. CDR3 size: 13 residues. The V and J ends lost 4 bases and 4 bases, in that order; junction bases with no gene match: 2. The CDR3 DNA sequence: TGCGCCAGCAGCCTAACAGGGGGCACTGAAGCTTTCTTT. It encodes CASSLTGGTEAFF.

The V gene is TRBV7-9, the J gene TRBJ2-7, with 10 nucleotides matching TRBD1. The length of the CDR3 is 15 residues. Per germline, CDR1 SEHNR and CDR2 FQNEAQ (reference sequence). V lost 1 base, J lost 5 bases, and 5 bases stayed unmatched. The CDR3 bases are TGTGCCAGCAGCTTAGGGACAGGGGGAATGGACGAGCAGTACTTC. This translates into CASSLGTGGMDEQYF.

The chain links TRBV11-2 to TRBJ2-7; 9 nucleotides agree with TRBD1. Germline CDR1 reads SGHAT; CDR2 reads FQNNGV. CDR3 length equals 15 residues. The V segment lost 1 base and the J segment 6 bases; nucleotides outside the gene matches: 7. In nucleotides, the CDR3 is TGTGCCAGCAGCTTAGGGGGGGGACAGGGTTCCGAGCAGTACTTC. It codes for CASSLGGGQGSEQYF.

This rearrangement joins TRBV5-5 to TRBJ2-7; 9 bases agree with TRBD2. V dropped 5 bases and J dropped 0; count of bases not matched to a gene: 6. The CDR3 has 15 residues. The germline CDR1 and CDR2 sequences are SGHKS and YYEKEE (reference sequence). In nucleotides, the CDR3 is TGTGCCAGCAGTTTGACTAGCGGTATCTCCTACGAGCAGTACTTC. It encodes CASSLTSGISYEQYF.

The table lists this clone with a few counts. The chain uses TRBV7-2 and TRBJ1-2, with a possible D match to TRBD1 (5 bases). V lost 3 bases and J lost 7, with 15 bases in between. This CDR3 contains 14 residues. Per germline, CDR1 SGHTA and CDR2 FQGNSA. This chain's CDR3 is CASSFSGGNGGYTF. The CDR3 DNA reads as TGTGCCAGCAGCTTCTCGGGGGGGAATGGTGGCTACACCTTC.

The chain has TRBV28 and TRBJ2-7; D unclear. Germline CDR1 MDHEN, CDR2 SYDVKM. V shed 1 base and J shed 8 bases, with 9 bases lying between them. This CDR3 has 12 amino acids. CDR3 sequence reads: CASSLSPGKQYF. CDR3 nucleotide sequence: TGTGCCAGCAGTTTATCACCGGGTAAGCAGTACTTC.

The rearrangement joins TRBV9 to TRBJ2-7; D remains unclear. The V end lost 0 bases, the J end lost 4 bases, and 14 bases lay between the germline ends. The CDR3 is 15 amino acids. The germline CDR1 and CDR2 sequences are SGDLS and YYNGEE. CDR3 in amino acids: CASSVAGSNQYEQYF. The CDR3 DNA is TGTGCCAGCAGCGTAGCCGGTAGCAATCAGTACGAGCAGTACTTC.